The sequence of this T cell receptor (beta chain) was determined in a study of T-cell reconstitution after alpha-beta-depleted transplantation in children. This sample's TCRbeta library carried unique molecular identifier barcodes. TCRdb itself ran the PCR reads through MiXCR, one entry per CDR3 protein. The sample contains hundreds of thousands of distinct CDR3 sequences, roughly 14% of which appear only once. The CDR3 totals 16 residues. Germline V gives CDR1 LNHDA, CDR2 SQIVND (reference sequence). The V gene lost 7 bases and the J gene lost 7 bases, with 23 bases spanning the gap. The sequences come from PBMCs, collected before TCRalphabeta/CD19-depleted stem cell transplant. The clonotype comes from a girl between 2 and 10 years old with congenital amegakaryocytic thrombocytopenia, due to receive a stem cell transplant. The chain joins TRBV19 to TRBJ2-1; D gene unclear. In DNA form, the CDR3 reads TGTGCCAGTACGGTAGTAGGGTCCAGGTTGGGTAATGAGCAGTTCTTC. This codes for CASTVVGSRLGNEQFF.